Below, one T cell receptor beta chain is given with its context. 60 Vbeta and 13 Jbeta primers were used in PCR. The protocol was immunoSEQ multiplex PCR, while the TCRdb copy is restricted to in-frame clones and leaves out a portion. In the table there are 170,000 or so clones, roughly four fifths of which are singletons. The data belong to a study of cytomegalovirus exposure and HLA in healthy donors. Trimming removed 8 bases from V and 2 bases from J; junction bases left unmatched: 8. The CDR3 has 14 amino acids. Germline V CDR1 and CDR2: MNHNS, SASEGT. The sequenced sample consisted of PBMCs. The chain recombines TRBV6-1 with TRBJ2-7; TRBD2 aligns across 8 bases. The sequence came from a man aged 45 to 65 in good health and CMV-seronegative. CDR3 sequence reads: CASGGRGEAYEQYF. The CDR3 bases are TGTGCCAGCGGGGGGCGGGGGGAAGCCTACGAGCAGTACTTC.